Listed below are T cell receptor beta chains from one sample, sequenced in a study of cytomegalovirus exposure and HLA in healthy donors. Profiled with immunoSEQ multiplex PCR; TCRdb holds only in-frame clones, not every one. The data contain approximately 100,000 clones, about 75% of them singletons. Sequenced: PBMCs. The receptor source for this set is a middle-aged woman in good health and CMV-seronegative. The CDR3 runs from the conserved cysteine through the conserved F or W. D genes are given only for firm matches. Clone size is given for some rows only: seen once, a few or many times, or a class if the clone is expanded.

.	TRBJ2-1	TRBV27	TRBD2	TGTGCCAGCAGAGCGAGGACTAGCGGGGGAAATGAGCAGTTCTTC	CASRARTSGGNEQFF
.	TRBJ1-6	TRBV28	.	TGTGCCAGCGGGGGCGTTAGAAATTCACCCCTCCACTTT	CASGGVRNSPLHF
once	TRBJ1-1	TRBV5-1	.	TGCGCCAGCAGCTTAACGTCGCAGATGAACACTGAAGCTTTCTTT	CASSLTSQMNTEAFF
.	TRBJ2-1	TRBV9	.	TGTGCCAGCAGCGTAGCTAACGCTAGATCGCTCCCCCACAATGAGCAGTTCTTC	CASSVANARSLPHNEQFF
.	TRBJ1-2	TRBV6-8	TRBD1	TGTGCCAGCAGTTACACCATACATAGAGACAGGGGATCTGGCTACACCTTC	CASSYTIHRDRGSGYTF
.	TRBJ1-1	TRBV15	.	TGTGCCACCAGCAGAGATCAGTTACCTGAAGCTTTCTTT	CATSRDQLPEAFF
.	TRBJ2-7	TRBV4-1	TRBD2	TGCGCCAGCAGCCAAGGGCCTTTAGAAGCGGGGGTTTCCTACGAGCAGTACTTC	CASSQGPLEAGVSYEQYF
.	TRBJ1-1	TRBV10-3	.	TGTGCCATCAGTGACCCGGGATTGACTGAAGCTTTCTTT	CAISDPGLTEAFF
.	TRBJ2-1	TRBV4-1	TRBD2	TGCGCCAGCAGCCAACCCCTCACTAGCGGGCGGACCTACAATGAGCAGTTCTTC	CASSQPLTSGRTYNEQFF
.	TRBJ2-3	TRBV13	TRBD2	TGTGCCAGCAGCATTGGGTACGGACTAGCGGGGACAGATACGCAGTATTTT	CASSIGYGLAGTDTQYF
.	TRBJ2-3	TRBV6-5	TRBD2	TGTGCCAGCAGTTACTACAGACTAGCGGCTACAGATACGCAGTATTTT	CASSYYRLAATDTQYF
.	TRBJ1-1	TRBV2	TRBD1	TGTGCCAGCAGTCCCGGGACAGGTAACACTGAAGCTTTCTTT	CASSPGTGNTEAFF
.	TRBJ2-5	TRBV7-9	.	TGTGCCAGCAGCTTTTCGGGGTATCCAGAGACCCAGTACTTC	CASSFSGYPETQYF
.	TRBJ1-6	TRBV13	.	TGTGCCAGCAGCTTAGTCGGGAGCTCGGGGGTTAATTCACCCCTCCACTTT	CASSLVGSSGVNSPLHF
.	TRBJ1-1	TRBV6-5	.	TGTGCCAGCAGTACGGACACGGCCGGCACTGAAGCTTTCTTT	CASSTDTAGTEAFF
.	TRBJ1-2	TRBV5-4	TRBD1	TGTGCCAGCAGCTCGGTGACAGGGTGGGACTATGGCTACACCTTC	CASSSVTGWDYGYTF
.	TRBJ1-5	TRBV2	.	TGTGCCAGCAGTTCTGGACAGTTTTATAGCAATCAGCCCCAGCATTTT	CASSSGQFYSNQPQHF
few	TRBJ2-1	TRBV11-3	TRBD2	TGTGCCAGCAGCGTCGGGGGGGGGACCTACAATGAGCAGTTCTTC	CASSVGGGTYNEQFF
.	TRBJ1-5	TRBV27	TRBD1	TGTGCCAGCAGACCGACAGGGGGCGACAATCAGCCCCAGCATTTT	CASRPTGGDNQPQHF
few	TRBJ2-3	TRBV9	.	TGTGCCAGCAGCGTGGGTCAAATAGCGGCCGATACGCAGTATTTT	CASSVGQIAADTQYF
.	TRBJ2-1	TRBV7-2	TRBD1	TGTGCCAGCACCCCCGGACCAGGGGGTGATGAGCAGTTCTTC	CASTPGPGGDEQFF
.	TRBJ2-5	TRBV4-2	TRBD2	TGTGCCAGCAGCCAAGGGGGGACTAGCGGGGGGGCGGAGAACAAGTACTTC	CASSQGGTSGGAENKYF
.	TRBJ1-1	TRBV9	.	TGTGCCAGCAGCGCCCTTTCAGAGGGCGGGGAAGCTTTCTTT	CASSALSEGGEAFF
.	TRBJ2-1	TRBV11-2	TRBD2	TGTGCCAGCAGCGTAACGACTAGCGGGTCCCATGAGCAGTTCTTC	CASSVTTSGSHEQFF
.	TRBJ1-5	TRBV15	TRBD1	TGTGCCACCAGCAGAGCGGACAGGGGGAGAGTCCAGCCCCAGCATTTT	CATSRADRGRVQPQHF